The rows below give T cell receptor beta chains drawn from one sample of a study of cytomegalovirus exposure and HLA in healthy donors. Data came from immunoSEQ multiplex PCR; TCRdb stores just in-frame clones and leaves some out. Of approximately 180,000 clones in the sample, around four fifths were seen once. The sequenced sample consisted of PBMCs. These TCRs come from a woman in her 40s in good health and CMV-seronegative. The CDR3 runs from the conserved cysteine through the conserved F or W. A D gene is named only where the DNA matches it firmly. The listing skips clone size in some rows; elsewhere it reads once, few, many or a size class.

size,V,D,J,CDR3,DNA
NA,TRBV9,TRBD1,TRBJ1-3,CASSVDAGGGNTIYF,TGTGCCAGCAGCGTAGATGCAGGGGGGGGAAACACCATATATTTT
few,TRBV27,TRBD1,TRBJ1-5,CASSLTGGSIMPQHF,TGTGCCAGCAGTTTAACAGGGGGCTCTATCATGCCCCAGCATTTT
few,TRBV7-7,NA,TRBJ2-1,CASSSTRVEQFF,TGTGCTAGCAGCTCGACCAGGGTTGAGCAGTTCTTC
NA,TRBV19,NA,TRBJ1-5,CASSIIHNGGQPQHF,TGTGCCAGTAGTATAATCCATAACGGGGGTCAGCCCCAGCATTTT
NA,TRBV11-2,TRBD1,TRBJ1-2,CASSLGTGANYGYTF,TGTGCCAGCAGCTTAGGGACAGGCGCCAACTATGGCTACACCTTC
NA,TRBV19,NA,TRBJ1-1,CATKGRGLMNTEAFF,TGTGCCACTAAGGGTAGGGGCCTTATGAACACTGAAGCTTTCTTT
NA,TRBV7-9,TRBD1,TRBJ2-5,CASSLLRGQQETQYF,TGTGCCAGCAGCTTACTGAGGGGACAGCAAGAGACCCAGTACTTC
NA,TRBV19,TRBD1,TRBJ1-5,CASSDTGDRNQPQHF,TGTGCCAGTAGCGATACAGGGGATAGGAATCAGCCCCAGCATTTT
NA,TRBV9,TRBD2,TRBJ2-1,CASSVGPSGRSNEQFF,TGTGCCAGCAGCGTAGGTCCTAGCGGGAGGAGTAATGAGCAGTTCTTC
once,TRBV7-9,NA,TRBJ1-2,CSSSFSSGLLYGYTF,TGTTCCAGCAGCTTTTCGTCAGGCCTCCTCTATGGCTACACCTTC
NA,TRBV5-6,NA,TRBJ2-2,CASSWGGVATNTGELFF,TGTGCCAGCAGTTGGGGCGGAGTAGCAACCAACACCGGGGAGCTGTTTTTT
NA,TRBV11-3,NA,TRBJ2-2,CASSLNGVTGELFF,TGTGCCAGCAGCTTGAACGGTGTCACCGGGGAGCTGTTTTTT
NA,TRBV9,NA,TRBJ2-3,CASSVYGSNSDTQYF,TGTGCCAGCAGCGTTTACGGGAGTAATTCAGATACGCAGTATTTT
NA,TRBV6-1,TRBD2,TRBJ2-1,CASSEMMRERFVTDEQFF,TGTGCCAGCAGTGAAATGATGCGGGAGAGATTTGTAACAGATGAGCAGTTCTTC
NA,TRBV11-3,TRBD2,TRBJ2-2,CASSPGTSWGELFF,TGTGCCAGCAGCCCGGGGACTAGCTGGGGGGAGCTGTTTTTT
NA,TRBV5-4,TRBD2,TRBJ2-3,CASSRRLAGEDTQYF,TGTGCCAGCAGCCGGAGACTAGCGGGAGAAGATACGCAGTATTTT
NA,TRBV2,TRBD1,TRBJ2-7,CAGSEVKGAYEQYF,TGTGCCGGCAGTGAGGTCAAGGGGGCATACGAGCAGTACTTC
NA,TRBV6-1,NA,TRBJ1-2,CASSGTDYGYTF,TGTGCCAGCAGTGGGACTGATTATGGCTACACCTTC
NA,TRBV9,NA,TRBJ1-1,CASSVMGAGEAFF,TGTGCCAGCAGCGTTATGGGGGCGGGTGAAGCTTTCTTT
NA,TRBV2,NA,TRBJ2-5,CASSLTIKRIQETQYF,TGTGCCAGCTCCTTAACCATTAAGCGGATTCAAGAGACCCAGTACTTC
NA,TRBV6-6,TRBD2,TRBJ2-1,CASSYERESYNEQFF,TGTGCCAGCAGTTACGAGCGGGAGAGTTACAATGAGCAGTTCTTC
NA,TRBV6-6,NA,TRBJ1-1,CASSYQGKDTEAFF,TGTGCCAGCAGTTACCAGGGGAAGGACACTGAAGCTTTCTTT
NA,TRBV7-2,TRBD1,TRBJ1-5,CASSLMGQGELNQPQHF,TGTGCCAGCAGCTTAATGGGACAGGGGGAACTGAATCAGCCCCAGCATTTT
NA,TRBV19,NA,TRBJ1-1,CASSTLLNTEAFF,TGTGCCAGTAGTACCCTACTGAACACTGAAGCTTTCTTT
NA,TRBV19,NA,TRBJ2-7,CASSRGGGRASYEQYF,TGTGCCAGTAGTAGGGGGGGCGGGAGAGCATCCTACGAGCAGTACTTC
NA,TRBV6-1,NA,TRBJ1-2,CASSEVGGDGYTF,TGTGCCAGCAGTGAGGTCGGAGGGGACGGCTACACCTTC
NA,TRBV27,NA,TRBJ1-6,CASGRGNNSPLHF,TGTGCCAGCGGGAGGGGAAATAATTCACCCCTCCACTTT
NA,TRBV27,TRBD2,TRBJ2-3,CASSLSASGPYTDTQYF,TGTGCCAGCAGTTTATCGGCTAGCGGACCCTACACAGATACGCAGTATTTT